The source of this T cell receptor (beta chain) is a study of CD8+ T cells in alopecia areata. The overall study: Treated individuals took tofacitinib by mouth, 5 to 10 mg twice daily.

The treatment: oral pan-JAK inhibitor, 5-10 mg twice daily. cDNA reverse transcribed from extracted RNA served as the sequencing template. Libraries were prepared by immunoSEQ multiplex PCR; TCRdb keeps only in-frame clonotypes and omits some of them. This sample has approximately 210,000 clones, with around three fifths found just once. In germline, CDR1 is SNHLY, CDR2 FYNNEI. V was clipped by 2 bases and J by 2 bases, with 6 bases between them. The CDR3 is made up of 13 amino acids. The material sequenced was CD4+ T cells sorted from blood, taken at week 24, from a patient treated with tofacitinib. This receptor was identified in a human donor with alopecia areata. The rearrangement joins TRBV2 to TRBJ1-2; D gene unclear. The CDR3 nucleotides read TGTGCCAGCAGTGAATCCAGAAACTATGGCTACACCTTC. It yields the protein CASSESRNYGYTF.